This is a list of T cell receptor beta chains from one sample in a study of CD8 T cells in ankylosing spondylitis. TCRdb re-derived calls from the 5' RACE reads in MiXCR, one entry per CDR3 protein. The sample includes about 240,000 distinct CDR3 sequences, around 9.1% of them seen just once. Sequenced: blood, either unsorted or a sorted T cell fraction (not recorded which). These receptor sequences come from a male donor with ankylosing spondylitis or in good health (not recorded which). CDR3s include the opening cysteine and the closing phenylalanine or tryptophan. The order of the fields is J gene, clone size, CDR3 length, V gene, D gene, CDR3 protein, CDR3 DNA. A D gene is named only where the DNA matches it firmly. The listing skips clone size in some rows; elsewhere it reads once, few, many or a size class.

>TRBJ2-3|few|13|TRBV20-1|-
CSARFASTDTQYF
TGCAGTGCCAGATTCGCTTCCACGGATACGCAGTATTTT
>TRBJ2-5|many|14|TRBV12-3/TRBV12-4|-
CASSLSRTQETQYF
TGTGCCAGCAGTTTATCGAGGACACAAGAGACCCAGTACTTC
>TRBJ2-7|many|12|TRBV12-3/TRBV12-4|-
CASSGLGVRQYF
TGTGCCAGCAGTGGGCTAGGGGTGCGGCAGTACTTC
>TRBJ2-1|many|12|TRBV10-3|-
CAIGIGYNEQFF
TGTGCCATCGGGATCGGCTACAATGAGCAGTTCTTC
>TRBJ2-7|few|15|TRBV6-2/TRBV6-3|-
CASSQGGGRSYEQYF
TGTGCCAGCAGTCAGGGGGGGGGGCGATCCTACGAGCAGTACTTC
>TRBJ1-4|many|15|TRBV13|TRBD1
CASSLTGTENEKLFF
TGTGCCAGCAGCTTAACCGGGACAGAGAATGAAAAACTGTTTTTT
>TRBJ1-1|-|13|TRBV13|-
CASIAPGGIEAFF
TGTGCCAGCATAGCCCCGGGGGGCATTGAAGCTTTCTTT
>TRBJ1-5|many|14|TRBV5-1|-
CASSLAGGNQPQHF
TGCGCCAGCAGCTTGGCAGGGGGCAATCAGCCCCAGCATTTT
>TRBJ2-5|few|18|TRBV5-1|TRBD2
CASSLRGRLAGKQETQYF
TGCGCCAGCAGCCTCCGGGGAAGACTAGCGGGAAAGCAAGAGACCCAGTACTTC
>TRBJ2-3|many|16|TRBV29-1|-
CSVEDRERTSTDTQYF
TGCAGCGTTGAAGATCGGGAGCGGACTAGCACAGATACGCAGTATTTT
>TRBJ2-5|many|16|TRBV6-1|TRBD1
CASISLQGAVRETQYF
TGTGCCAGCATCTCCCTACAGGGGGCGGTTAGAGAGACCCAGTACTTC
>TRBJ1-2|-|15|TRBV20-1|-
CSARGGTLDPYGYTF
TGCAGTGCTAGGGGTGGGACACTCGACCCATATGGCTACACCTTC
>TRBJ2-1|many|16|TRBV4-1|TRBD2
CASSQDKGTTVAEQFF
TGCGCCAGCAGCCAAGATAAGGGGACTACGGTGGCGGAGCAGTTCTTC
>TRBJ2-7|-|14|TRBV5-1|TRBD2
CASSLRRELREQYF
TGCGCCAGCAGCTTGCGGCGGGAGTTGCGAGAGCAGTACTTC
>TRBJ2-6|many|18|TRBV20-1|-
CSARDEWGGPTGANVLTF
TGCAGTGCTAGAGATGAGTGGGGGGGGCCGACTGGGGCCAACGTCCTGACTTTC
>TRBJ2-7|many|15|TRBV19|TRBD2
CASSSSGRSIHEQYF
TGTGCCAGTAGTTCCAGCGGGAGGAGTATCCACGAGCAGTACTTC
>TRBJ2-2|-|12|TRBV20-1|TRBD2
CSAAGGVGELFF
TGCAGTGCCGCCGGGGGGGTCGGGGAGCTGTTTTTT
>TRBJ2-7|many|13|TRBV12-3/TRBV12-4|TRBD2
CASTLGEGGEQYF
TGTGCCAGCACGCTCGGGGAGGGAGGCGAGCAGTACTTC
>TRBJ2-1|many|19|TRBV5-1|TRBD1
CASSLFPTGVSSSYNEQFF
TGCGCCAGCAGCTTGTTTCCGACAGGGGTCTCGAGCTCCTACAATGAGCAGTTCTTC
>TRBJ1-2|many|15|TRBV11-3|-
CASSLDLAASYGYTF
TGTGCCAGCAGCCTAGATCTCGCCGCCTCCTATGGCTACACCTTC
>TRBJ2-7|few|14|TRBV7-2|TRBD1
CASSSGPGGDEQYF
TGTGCCAGCAGCTCGGGGCCAGGGGGCGACGAGCAGTACTTC
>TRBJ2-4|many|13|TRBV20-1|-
CSARGFAKNIQYF
TGCAGTGCACGGGGGTTCGCCAAAAACATTCAGTACTTC
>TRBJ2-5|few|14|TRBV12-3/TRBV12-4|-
CASSYGGDQETQYF
TGTGCCAGCAGTTACGGGGGAGACCAAGAGACCCAGTACTTC
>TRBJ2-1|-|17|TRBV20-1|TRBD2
CSARGGGEPSSYNEQFF
TGCAGTGCTAGAGGGGGGGGAGAGCCGAGCTCCTACAATGAGCAGTTCTTC
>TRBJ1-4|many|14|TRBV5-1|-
CASSSGGQNEKLFF
TGCGCCAGCAGCTCCGGGGGGCAGAATGAAAAACTGTTTTTT